The rows below give T cell receptor beta chains drawn from one sample of a study of blood T cell repertoires in COVID-19. Data came from immunoSEQ multiplex PCR; TCRdb stores just in-frame clones and leaves some out. The sample lists around 85,000 clones, around 86% occurring once. Input material: peripheral blood. The receptors were gathered from a man aged 45-65 years with active COVID-19. The CDR3 runs from the conserved cysteine through the conserved F or W. The order of the fields is J gene, D gene, clone size, V gene, CDR3 protein, CDR3 DNA. A D gene is named only where the DNA matches it firmly. Not every row has a clone size; where given, it reads once, few, many or a size class.

>TRBJ1-1|.|.|TRBV9
CASSVSSYTEAFF
TGTGCCAGCAGCGTAAGTAGCTACACTGAAGCTTTCTTT
>TRBJ2-7|.|few|TRBV27
CASSLSFGNEQYF
TGTGCCAGCAGTTTATCCTTCGGTAACGAGCAGTACTTC
>TRBJ1-6|.|few|TRBV4-3
CASSQDRSGNSPLHF
TGCGCCAGCAGCCAAGATAGGTCGGGGAATTCACCCCTCCACTTT
>TRBJ2-7|TRBD1|.|TRBV4-1
CASSQARDSTYEQYF
TGCGCCAGCAGCCAAGCCCGGGACAGCACCTACGAGCAGTACTTC
>TRBJ1-1|.|few|TRBV28
CASSLADLNTEAFF
TGTGCCAGCAGTTTAGCGGATTTGAACACTGAAGCTTTCTTT
>TRBJ1-3|.|few|TRBV19
CATSDRPSGNTIYF
TGTGCCACCTCGGACAGACCCTCTGGAAACACCATATATTTT
>TRBJ1-4|.|.|TRBV5-1
CASSFSLGEKLFF
TGCGCCAGCAGCTTCTCCCTGGGCGAAAAACTGTTTTTT
>TRBJ2-7|TRBD1|.|TRBV9
CASSVSGRGSYEQYF
TGTGCCAGCAGCGTATCGGGCAGGGGGTCCTACGAGCAGTACTTC
>TRBJ1-2|.|.|TRBV6-5
CASSYNFEGYTF
TGTGCCAGCAGTTACAATTTTGAGGGCTACACCTTC
>TRBJ1-6|TRBD1|.|TRBV27
CASSPGGNRYNSPLHF
TGTGCCAGCAGTCCAGGGGGCAATCGCTATAATTCACCCCTCCACTTT
>TRBJ2-7|TRBD2|.|TRBV5-1
CASSLAGTKNYEQYF
TGCGCCAGCAGCTTGGCCGGGACTAAGAACTACGAGCAGTACTTC
>TRBJ2-1|TRBD1|.|TRBV9
CASSERGQASYNEQFF
TGTGCCAGCAGCGAACGGGGACAGGCCTCCTACAATGAGCAGTTCTTC
>TRBJ1-2|TRBD1|.|TRBV10-3
CAISADRVSGYTF
TGTGCCATCAGTGCGGACAGGGTGTCGGGCTACACCTTC
>TRBJ2-7|.|.|TRBV19
CASSLVTHLKPYEQYF
TGTGCCAGTAGTCTAGTAACTCATTTGAAGCCCTACGAGCAGTACTTC
>TRBJ1-2|.|few|TRBV6-2/TRBV6-3
CASSYPDRTGYTF
TGTGCCAGCAGTTACCCCGACAGGACTGGCTACACCTTC
>TRBJ1-2|TRBD1|.|TRBV9
CASSVEDRGVTGYTF
TGTGCCAGCAGCGTAGAAGACAGGGGGGTGACTGGCTACACCTTC
>TRBJ1-2|TRBD1|.|TRBV5-1
CASSPGQGFNGYTF
TGCGCCAGCAGCCCGGGACAGGGTTTCAATGGCTACACCTTC
>TRBJ2-7|.|.|TRBV3-1/TRBV3-2
CASSKDSYEQYF
TGTGCCAGCAGCAAAGACAGCTACGAGCAGTACTTC
>TRBJ2-5|.|.|TRBV10-3
CAISESGRRGGGETQYF
TGTGCCATCAGTGAGTCTGGAAGGCGGGGAGGGGGAGAGACCCAGTACTTC
>TRBJ2-3|TRBD1|.|TRBV18
CASSPSGTGRTDTQYF
TGTGCCAGCTCACCGTCCGGGACAGGCCGCACAGATACGCAGTATTTT
>TRBJ1-6|.|.|TRBV27
CASSFLAGMSDYNSPLHF
TGTGCCAGCAGTTTTCTCGCAGGGATGTCAGACTATAATTCACCCCTCCACTTT
>TRBJ1-2|TRBD1|.|TRBV11-2
CASSPGQDLFYGYTF
TGTGCCAGCAGCCCCGGACAGGACCTCTTCTATGGCTACACCTTC
>TRBJ2-7|.|.|TRBV7-2
CASSASRDYEQYF
TGTGCCAGCAGCGCCTCCCGGGACTACGAGCAGTACTTC
>TRBJ2-3|TRBD1|.|TRBV5-5
CASSLGTGGLSTDTQYF
TGTGCCAGCAGTTTAGGGACAGGGGGTCTGAGCACAGATACGCAGTATTTT
>TRBJ2-1|TRBD2|.|TRBV3-1/TRBV3-2
CASSQASLAGVGNEQFF
TGTGCCAGCAGCCAAGCCTCCCTAGCGGGAGTAGGCAATGAGCAGTTCTTC
>TRBJ1-5|.|.|TRBV5-6
CASSLAGSNQPQHF
TGTGCCAGCAGCTTGGCAGGGAGCAATCAGCCCCAGCATTTT
>TRBJ1-2|.|once|TRBV7-9
CASSVQGSDGYTF
TGTGCCAGCAGCGTACAGGGTTCGGATGGCTACACCTTC
>TRBJ2-1|TRBD2|.|TRBV6-4
CASSVQRDGTYNEQFF
TGTGCCAGCAGTGTTCAGCGGGACGGAACCTACAATGAGCAGTTCTTC
>TRBJ1-1|TRBD1|.|TRBV10-2
CASSERTGNTEAFF
TGCGCCAGCAGTGAGCGGACAGGGAACACTGAAGCTTTCTTT
>TRBJ2-1|.|few|TRBV19
CASSIDLLTGENYNEQFF
TGTGCCAGTAGTATAGATTTACTAACGGGAGAGAACTACAATGAGCAGTTCTTC